The sequence of this T cell receptor (beta chain) was determined in a study of cytomegalovirus exposure and HLA in healthy donors. Study in general: A previous analysis identified 95 million to 130 million unique TCR beta sequences derived from around 200 million T cells.

With respect to this clone: What it binds is unknown. This sample also contains other DNA sequences that code for the same CDR3.

Primers: 60 Vbeta forward and 13 Jbeta reverse. Profiled with immunoSEQ multiplex PCR; TCRdb holds only in-frame clones, not every one. Found here are 90,000 to 100,000 clones, approximately 76% of them singletons; the top ten hold about 2%. The CDR3 has 16 amino acids. The V gene's germline CDR1 is LNHDA and CDR2 SQIVND (reference sequence). The V gene end was trimmed by 5 bases and the J gene end by 5 bases; junction bases not matched to a gene: 8. Notes on the study in general: A missense DCLRE1C variant was associated with V- and J-gene trimming of TCR beta chains in a later analysis, and an independent cohort replicated the association.

Sample: PBMCs. The TCR sequence derives from a man aged 40-55 years in good health and CMV-seronegative. The chain employs TRBV19 and TRBJ2-5, with 13 bases aligning to TRBD2. CDR3 loop: CASSAWTSGGGETQYF. The CDR3 nucleotides are TGTGCCAGTAGTGCCTGGACTAGCGGGGGAGGGGAGACCCAGTACTTC.